What follows describes a single TCR beta chain. Germline V CDR1 and CDR2: LGHNA, YNFKEQ. This CDR3 has 16 residues. V was trimmed by 3 bases and J by 5 bases, leaving 19 bases between them. Clones were sequenced by immunoSEQ multiplex PCR, and TCRdb holds only the in-frame ones, with some missing. The sample has millions of clones; just over 90% are singletons. Naive CD45RA+ and memory CD45RA-negative subsets were split from CD4+ cells. The data derive from a study of shared clonotypes between healthy human individuals. The origin of this receptor is a man younger than 35 in good health. Some clones in this sample may be carry-over from other donors' samples. The rearrangement uses TRBV4-2 and TRBJ1-2, with D unresolved. The source material was naive CD4+ T cells from PBMCs. Indicated subset: CD45RA+ positively selected. CDR3 nucleotides: TGTGCCAGCAGCCACCCCTCCCCACAGACCGGATATGGCTACACCTTC. Translated: CASSHPSPQTGYGYTF.